These 30 T cell receptor beta chains were all obtained from the same sample, sequenced in a study of T cells after yellow fever vaccination. TCRdb reprocessed the 5' RACE reads with MiXCR, giving one entry per CDR3 protein. The sample includes around 310,000 distinct CDR3 sequences, 8.7% of them seen just once. This specimen was PBMCs, taken on the day of the first yellow fever vaccination. Receptor source: a man aged 18 to 29 who received the YFV17D yellow fever vaccine.

This chain links TRBV4-1 with TRBJ1-5; no definite D call. Between the trimmed V and J ends, which lost 4 bases and 2 bases, there was a span of 3 bases. In germline, CDR1 is MGHRA, CDR2 YSYEKL. The CDR3 totals 12 residues. CDR3 nucleotides: TGCGCCAGCAGCCGGTGCAATCAGCCCCAGCATTTT. The encoded protein is CASSRCNQPQHF.

The rearrangement joins TRBV7-2 to TRBJ2-3; 9 bases map to TRBD2. CDR1 SGHTA and CDR2 FQGNSA come from the germline V gene. The CDR3 consists of 17 residues. Losses at the gene ends were 7 bases for V and 0 bases for J; bases not matched to a gene: 11. CDR3 in amino acids: CASTLPLAGPSTDTQYF. The DNA for the CDR3 is TGTGCCAGCACCCTCCCGCTAGCGGGGCCTAGCACAGATACGCAGTATTTT.

This clonotype was counted at least ten times. This chain joins TRBV6-2 or TRBV6-3 and TRBJ1-2; tentative D call: TRBD1 (5 bases). Trimming took off 7 bases at V and 5 bases at J, with 11 bases between the two ends. Germline CDR1 reads MNHEY; CDR2 reads SVGEGT. The CDR3 covers 12 residues. CDR3 protein: CASKQSGYGYTF. As DNA, the CDR3 is TGTGCCAGCAAGCAATCAGGGTATGGCTACACCTTC.

This clonotype was detected ten times or more. The genes are TRBV5-1 and TRBJ2-1; possibly TRBD2 for D (5 bases). The CDR3 runs to 15 residues. V was clipped by 0 bases and J by 2 bases, with 9 bases between them. Germline V gene sequence: CDR1 SGHRS, CDR2 YFSETQ. CDR3 protein: CASSLAGETYNEQFF. The CDR3 region has the DNA TGCGCCAGCAGCTTGGCCGGGGAAACCTACAATGAGCAGTTCTTC.

This chain connects TRBV7-6 to TRBJ2-2; D not certain. V lost 5 bases to trimming and J lost 6 bases, with 22 bases between them. This CDR3 contains 17 residues. The germline CDR1 and CDR2 sequences are SGHVS and FNYEAQ. The CDR3 reads CASSAWALSTSPGELFF. DNA for the CDR3: TGTGCCAGCAGCGCCTGGGCGCTAAGCACAAGTCCCGGGGAGCTGTTTTTT. Using reference TRBV7-6 and TRBJ2-2 for the parts outside the CDR3, the full variable domain is GAGVSQSPRYKVTKRGQDVALRCDPISGHVSLYWYRQALGQGPEFLTYFNYEAQQDKSGLPNDRFSAERPEGSISTLTIQRTEQRDSAMYRCASSAWALSTSPGELFFGEGSRLTVL.

This sequence joins TRBV27 and TRBJ2-7, with 8 bases matching TRBD2. The length of the CDR3 is 13 residues. With V trimmed by 7 bases and J by 2 bases, 4 bases remained unmatched. Looked up from germline, CDR1 is MNHEY and CDR2 is SMNVEV (reference sequence). The CDR3 DNA follows: TGTGCCAGCAAACCCGGGGGGGCCTACGAGCAGTACGTC. It yields the protein CASKPGGAYEQYV.

The chain couples TRBV28 to TRBJ2-2, with D uncertain. Trimming left V 5 bases short and J 7 bases short, with 5 bases between. The CDR3 contains 11 residues. CDR1 is MDHEN and CDR2 is SYDVKM in the germline V gene. CDR3 in amino acids: CASSMYGELFF. DNA for the CDR3: TGTGCCAGCAGTATGTACGGGGAGCTGTTTTTT.

This clonotype came up many times. This chain connects TRBV20-1 to TRBJ1-1; a weak D match, TRBD1 (5 bases). The CDR3 extends over 14 amino acids. Germline V gene data show CDR1 as DFQATT and CDR2 as SNEGSKA (reference sequence). The V end lost 6 bases, the J end lost 0 bases, and 14 bases lay between the germline ends. CDR3 nucleotide sequence: TGCAGTGCCCCCGTAGAGGGGATGAACACTGAAGCTTTCTTT. Its translation: CSAPVEGMNTEAFF.

This clonotype has a count of ten or more. V gene TRBV29-1 combines with J gene TRBJ2-3, with D hard to call. The V and J ends lost 3 bases and 1 base respectively, with 2 bases between them. CDR1 is SQVTM, CDR2 ANQGSEA, per germline. This CDR3 is 11 amino acids long. CDR3 nucleotide sequence: TGCAGCGTTGAGGGCACAGATACGCAGTATTTT. This gives the protein CSVEGTDTQYF.

This clonotype was observed a handful of times. V usage is TRBV5-5 and J usage is TRBJ2-1; D is unresolved. V lost 4 bases, J lost 4 bases, and 9 bases lay in between. Germline V gene sequence: CDR1 SGHKS, CDR2 YYEKEE (reference sequence). The CDR3 length is 13 residues. The CDR3 sequence is CASSVAGYNEQFF. The CDR3 DNA reads as TGTGCCAGCAGCGTGGCTGGGTACAATGAGCAGTTCTTC.

This CDR3 is CASTDLGPYVTGELFF. The DNA of the CDR3 is TGTGCCAGCACCGACCTCGGGCCTTATGTGACCGGGGAGCTGTTTTTT. The rearrangement joins TRBV2 to TRBJ2-2, with D hard to call. Trimming took off 7 bases at V and 5 bases at J, with 20 bases between the two ends. Germline V gene lookup returns CDR1 SNHLY and CDR2 FYNNEI. The CDR3 is 16 residues long.

There are a few counts of this clonotype. This chain uses TRBV11-2 with TRBJ2-3; 11 nucleotides match TRBD2. J lost 4 bases, V lost 1 base, and 7 bases had no gene match. The CDR3 sequence is 17 residues long. From germline, CDR1 is SGHAT and CDR2 FQNNGV. CDR3 sequence reads: CASSLGGSGGAADTQYF. The CDR3 DNA reads as TGTGCCAGCAGCTTAGGAGGTAGCGGGGGGGCGGCAGATACGCAGTATTTT.

In its sample, this clonotype was seen a few times. The V call is TRBV9, the J call TRBJ1-2; D is unclear. This CDR3 region has 12 residues. V lost 3 bases, J lost 5 bases, and 8 bases lay in between. CDR1 is SGDLS, CDR2 YYNGEE, per germline. The CDR3 DNA follows: TGTGCCAGCAGCGGACCGAGGTATGGCTACACCTTC. This gives the protein CASSGPRYGYTF.

This clonotype was counted only a few times. V is TRBV20-1 and J is TRBJ2-5, with TRBD2 matching over 16 bases. The CDR3 sequence is 17 residues long. Losses at the gene ends were 7 bases for V and 5 bases for J; bases not matched to a gene: 13. In germline, CDR1 is DFQATT, CDR2 SNEGSKA (reference sequence). CDR3 loop: CSGRSGTSGGAKETQYF. In nucleotides, the CDR3 is TGCAGTGGGCGTTCCGGGACTAGCGGGGGGGCCAAGGAGACCCAGTACTTC.

The chain joins TRBV11-2 to TRBJ1-1; 7 bases match TRBD1. J lost 1 base, V lost 2 bases, and 4 bases had no gene match. The germline CDR1 and CDR2 sequences are SGHAT and FQNNGV. The CDR3 is 15 amino acids. CDR3 region: CASSLSNRGNTEAFF. The CDR3 coding sequence is TGTGCCAGCAGCTTATCGAACAGGGGGAACACTGAAGCTTTCTTT.

This clonotype appeared a few times. The rearrangement joins TRBV5-1 to TRBJ2-2, with 8 bases identical to TRBD2. CDR3 length: 17 amino acids. Germline values: CDR1 SGHRS, CDR2 YFSETQ. V lost 7 bases to trimming and J lost 0 bases; unmatched junction nucleotides: 11. In nucleotides, the CDR3 is TGCGCCAGCCCCCGAGGAGCGGGGGTTTCGAACACCGGGGAGCTGTTTTTT. Amino acid sequence: CASPRGAGVSNTGELFF.

This clonotype was seen only a few times. The chain joins TRBV7-9 to TRBJ1-3; D is unclear. The CDR3 length is 14 residues. V lost 8 bases and J lost 2, with 13 bases in between. CDR1 is SEHNR and CDR2 is FQNEAQ in the germline V gene (reference sequence). Written as DNA, the CDR3 is TGTGCCAGCCTCCGTTTGAGTGCTGGAAACACCATATATTTT. This encodes CASLRLSAGNTIYF. The variable domain in full, with the rest retrieved from reference TRBV7-9 and TRBJ1-3, is DTGVSQNPRHKITKRGQNVTFRCDPISEHNRLYWYRQTLGQGPEFLTYFQNEAQLEKSRLLSDRFSAERPKGSFSTLEIQRTEQGDSAMYLCASLRLSAGNTIYFGEGSWLTVV.

This clonotype was detected only a few times. In DNA, the CDR3 is TGTGCCAGCAGCTTAGGACCTATGGGGGCAGGCGGTTCACCCCTCCACTTT. This encodes CASSLGPMGAGGSPLHF. The V call is TRBV7-2, the J call TRBJ1-6; perhaps TRBD1 as D (6 bases). Trimming shortened V by 1 base and J by 9 bases, and 19 bases separated the two germline ends. This CDR3 is built from 17 residues. In germline, CDR1 is SGHTA, CDR2 FQGNSA.

This rearrangement joins TRBV5-6 to TRBJ2-3; 8 positions match TRBD2. Germline CDR1 reads SGHDT; CDR2 reads YYEEEE. The CDR3 sequence is 20 residues long. With 4 bases clipped from V and 4 bases from J, the junction kept 23 bases outside the gene matches. In DNA, the CDR3 is TGTGCCAGCAGCCCCCCCGGTGGTCGGGGGGGCCGGAAAAAGCCAGATACGCAGTATTTT. This gives the protein CASSPPGGRGGRKKPDTQYF.

This clonotype was counted a few times. The V call is TRBV7-6, the J call TRBJ2-5; tentative D call: TRBD1 (5 bases). V shed 3 bases and J shed 5 bases, with 13 bases lying between them. The germline V gene encodes CDR1 SGHVS and CDR2 FNYEAQ. CDR3 length: 14 amino acids. Written as DNA, the CDR3 is TGTGCCAGCAGCTTTCGGCCAGGGTGGGAGACCCAGTACTTC. Amino acid sequence: CASSFRPGWETQYF.

V gene TRBV6-2 or TRBV6-3 combines with J gene TRBJ1-5, with TRBD1 matching 9 bases. In germline, CDR1 is MNHEY, CDR2 SVGEGT. With 7 bases clipped from V and 2 bases from J, the junction kept 3 bases outside the gene matches. This CDR3 comprises 14 residues. The CDR3 reads CASNRQGGNQPQHF. CDR3 nucleotide sequence: TGTGCCAGCAATCGACAGGGGGGCAATCAGCCCCAGCATTTT.

Of note for this clonotype: One junction end does not reproduce the germline sequence, and a read error may be involved. The chain combines TRBV7-9 with TRBJ2-2, with a weak D call TRBD2 (5 bases). Germline assignment: CDR1 SEHNR and CDR2 FQNEAQ (reference sequence). The CDR3 length is 13 residues. The CDR3 region has the DNA TGTGCCGGCAGCGGTGGGAACACCGGGGAGCTGTTTTTT. Residues: CAGSGGNTGELFF.

This clonotype was detected a few times. The J gene is TRBJ1-1, the V gene TRBV7-8, with TRBD1 matching over 11 bases. With 6 bases clipped from V and 5 bases from J, the junction kept 11 bases outside the gene matches. The CDR3 runs to 16 residues. CDR1 SGHVS and CDR2 FQNEAQ come from the germline V gene. The CDR3: CASSPGQGAEGTEAFF. CDR3 DNA: TGTGCCAGCAGTCCAGGACAGGGGGCGGAAGGGACTGAAGCTTTCTTT.

This clonotype has a count of ten or more. The J gene is TRBJ2-5, the V gene TRBV6-2 or TRBV6-3; D ambiguous. Germline V gene sequence: CDR1 MNHEY, CDR2 SVGEGT. The CDR3 covers 12 residues. V dropped 6 bases and J dropped 5 bases, with 10 bases sitting between them. CDR3 sequence (DNA): TGTGCCAGCAGCCCATTTCGGGAGACCCAGTACTTC. Its translation: CASSPFRETQYF.

This clonotype was seen ten or more times. V gene TRBV27 combines with J gene TRBJ2-1; D not resolved. The germline V gene has CDR1 MNHEY and CDR2 SMNVEV (reference sequence). The V and J ends lost 4 bases and 7 bases respectively, with 14 bases between them. The CDR3 runs to 14 residues. DNA for the CDR3: TGTGCCAGCAGTTCCACACCCAGAAGGAATGAGCAGTTCTTC. Protein: CASSSTPRRNEQFF.

This clonotype showed up many times. The genes are TRBV4-1 and TRBJ2-5; tentative D call: TRBD2 (7 bases). Germline CDR1 reads MGHRA; CDR2 reads YSYEKL. Trimming removed 0 bases at V and 5 bases at J, with 22 bases between. CDR3 length: 18 amino acids. DNA of the CDR3: TGCGCCAGCAGCCAAGAAATTCTGGCGGGGGCCCCCGGGGAGACCCAGTACTTC. Its protein is CASSQEILAGAPGETQYF.

This clonotype was counted a few times. The chain combines TRBV27 with TRBJ1-1, with 7 bases aligning to TRBD1. Germline V lookup: CDR1 MNHEY, CDR2 SMNVEV (reference sequence). The CDR3 spans 14 residues. V dropped 6 bases and J dropped 3; count of bases not matched to a gene: 7. The CDR3: CASSPTGQYTEAFF. The CDR3, as DNA: TGTGCCAGCAGCCCAACGGGACAGTACACTGAAGCTTTCTTT.

The rearrangement links TRBV7-2 to TRBJ1-2; D gene uncertain. Trimming removed 1 base at V and 0 bases at J, with 9 bases between. This CDR3 has 15 amino acids. Germline CDR1 is SGHTA and CDR2 is FQGNSA. The CDR3 region has the DNA TGTGCCAGCAGCTTAGTAGTCAGCGCTAACTATGGCTACACCTTC. Translated: CASSLVVSANYGYTF.

The V and J genes are TRBV5-1 and TRBJ2-1; 8 positions match TRBD2. CDR1 is SGHRS and CDR2 is YFSETQ in the germline V gene. Trimming cost V 0 bases and J 5 bases; bases outside gene matches: 7. The CDR3 has 16 residues. The CDR3 region is CASSLAASGFHNEQFF. The CDR3 DNA follows: TGCGCCAGCAGCTTGGCGGCTAGCGGGTTTCACAATGAGCAGTTCTTC.

This clonotype occurred many times. The gene calls are TRBV29-1 and TRBJ2-5; D may be TRBD1 or TRBD2 (5 bases each). The CDR3 spans 14 residues. Germline V gene lookup returns CDR1 SQVTM and CDR2 ANQGSEA. The V end was cut by 7 bases, the J end by 5 bases, with 20 bases between. The CDR3 DNA is TGCAGCGCCCCAGTCATGGGGGACCGGGAGACCCAGTACTTC. The encoded protein is CSAPVMGDRETQYF.